These 21 T cell receptor beta chains came from one sample sequenced in a study of Graves' ophthalmopathy and Graves' hyperthyroidism. Using RNA transcripts, the TCR beta CDR3 regions were amplified. First-round RT-PCR relied on HTBI primers, and a second-round multiplex PCR came next. TCRdb processed the multiplex PCR reads anew with MiXCR; each CDR3 protein has one entry. The sample lists some 360,000 distinct CDR3 sequences, 17% occurring once. The sample comprised peripheral blood. The receptors stem from an adult woman with stable Graves' hyperthyroidism.

At least ten counts were recorded for this clonotype. The chain uses TRBV30 and TRBJ1-5; 8 positions match TRBD1. Trimming removed 4 bases from V and 6 bases from J; junction bases left unmatched: 5. Germline CDR1 and CDR2: GTSNPN and SVGIG (reference sequence). The CDR3 covers 13 residues. The CDR3 protein is CAWTTGGAQPQHF. In nucleotides, the CDR3 is TGTGCCTGGACTACAGGGGGGGCTCAGCCCCAGCATTTT. Drawing the rest from reference TRBV30 and TRBJ1-5, the complete variable domain is SQTIHQWPATLVQPVGSPLSLECTVEGTSNPNLYWYRQAAGRGLQLLFYSVGIGQISSEVPQNLSASRPQDRQFILSSKKLLLSDSGFYLCAWTTGGAQPQHFGDGTRLSIL.

This clonotype was detected ten times or more. The chain employs TRBV28 and TRBJ1-1; D not resolved. Trimming left V 6 bases short and J 0 bases short, with 11 bases between. Germline CDR1 and CDR2: MDHEN and SYDVKM. The CDR3 has 14 residues. CDR3 protein: CASSLRYMNTEAFF. In DNA form, the CDR3 reads TGTGCCAGCAGCCTGCGATACATGAACACTGAAGCTTTCTTT. Full variable domain (rest looked up from reference TRBV28 and TRBJ1-1): DVKVTQSSRYLVKRTGEKVFLECVQDMDHENMFWYRQDPGLGLRLIYFSYDVKMKEKGDIPEGYSVSREKKERFSLILESASTNQTSMYLCASSLRYMNTEAFFGQGTRLTVV.

Turning to this clonotype: This may be a read error: a much more frequent sequence differs by one nucleotide. V gene TRBV20-1 combines with J gene TRBJ2-7; TRBD1 aligns across 10 bases. The CDR3 covers 16 residues. V dropped 0 bases and J dropped 5; count of bases not matched to a gene: 10. Germline CDR1 and CDR2: DFQATT and SNEGSKA (reference sequence). Here the CDR3 reads CSARDPEGQGRHEQYV. The DNA of the CDR3 is TGCAGTGCTAGAGATCCTGAGGGACAGGGGAGACACGAGCAGTACGTC.

This clonotype came up many times. This sequence joins TRBV12-3 or TRBV12-4 and TRBJ2-7; D not certain. V was cut by 5 bases and J by 5 bases, with 16 bases left in between. CDR3 size: 14 residues. In DNA, the CDR3 is TGTGCCAGCAGTCCTTCGGCTAGTTCCCACGAGCAGTACTTC. It translates to CASSPSASSHEQYF.

This clonotype was seen ten or more times. This chain uses TRBV27 with TRBJ2-7; D may match TRBD1 or TRBD2 (5 bases each). V lost 0 bases, J lost 5 bases, and 14 bases lay in between. CDR1 is MNHEY and CDR2 is SMNVEV in the germline V gene (reference sequence). The CDR3 has 15 residues. CDR3 region: CASSLSLGVYHEQYF. DNA of the CDR3: TGTGCCAGCAGTTTATCGTTGGGGGTCTACCACGAGCAGTACTTC.

This clonotype has a count of ten or more. The V call is TRBV5-1, the J call TRBJ1-1; D unclear. Germline V gene sequence: CDR1 SGHRS, CDR2 YFSETQ. V was cut by 4 bases and J by 4 bases, with 14 bases left in between. This CDR3 comprises 14 residues. CDR3 residues: CASSREEARTEAFF. For the CDR3, the DNA is TGCGCCAGCAGCCGCGAAGAGGCTCGCACTGAAGCTTTCTTT.

At least ten counts were recorded for this clonotype. The chain employs TRBV29-1 and TRBJ2-5; 9 positions agree with TRBD2. CDR1 is SQVTM, CDR2 ANQGSEA, per germline. Trimming cost V 5 bases and J 1 base; bases outside gene matches: 5. This CDR3 contains 14 residues. The CDR3 sequence is CSVRGLAAQETQYF. The CDR3 DNA reads TGCAGCGTTCGGGGACTAGCAGCCCAAGAGACCCAGTACTTC.

At least ten counts were recorded for this clonotype. The rearrangement joins TRBV6-5 to TRBJ2-7, with D perhaps matching TRBD2 (6 bases). V was trimmed by 2 bases and J by 7 bases, leaving 21 bases between them. Per the germline V gene, CDR1 is MNHEY and CDR2 is SVGAGI. CDR3 length equals 16 residues. CDR3 DNA sequence: TGTGCCAGCAGTTACGGTAACCCGGGAGTGTCTACGGAGCAGTACTTC. It translates to CASSYGNPGVSTEQYF.

This clonotype was found many times. This chain connects TRBV13 to TRBJ2-4; TRBD2 matches at 8 bases. V was pared by 0 bases and J by 8 bases, with 3 bases of the junction left unmatched. In germline, CDR1 is PRHDT, CDR2 FYEKMQ (reference sequence). The CDR3 sequence is 14 residues long. The chain's CDR3 is CASSLGGTRHIQYF. The CDR3 DNA is TGTGCCAGCAGCTTAGGCGGGACTAGACACATTCAGTACTTC.

This clonotype showed up many times. The V gene is TRBV27, the J gene TRBJ1-2, with D maybe TRBD1 (6 bases). From germline, CDR1 is MNHEY and CDR2 SMNVEV (reference sequence). Trimming removed 6 bases at V and 5 bases at J, with 19 bases between. The CDR3 is made up of 15 amino acids. The chain's CDR3 is CASSGTGFLGYGYTF. CDR3 coding DNA: TGTGCCAGCAGCGGAACAGGGTTTCTAGGGTATGGCTACACCTTC.

The table lists this clonotype with many counts. This chain connects TRBV29-1 to TRBJ2-7, with 7 bases identical to TRBD1. The CDR3 extends over 13 amino acids. Losses at the gene ends were 4 bases for V and 3 bases for J; bases not matched to a gene: 6. From germline, CDR1 is SQVTM and CDR2 ANQGSEA. Here the CDR3 reads CSVVTPGGYEQYF. The CDR3 region has the DNA TGCAGCGTTGTAACCCCAGGGGGCTACGAGCAGTACTTC.

The genes are TRBV11-2 and TRBJ2-6, with TRBD2 matching over 9 bases. Trimming took 5 bases from V and 12 from J; bases not matched to a gene: 14. The CDR3 has 16 residues. Per germline, CDR1 SGHAT and CDR2 FQNNGV. CDR3 DNA: TGTGCCAGCAGCGCAAGAGGGCTAGCGGGGTCCGGCGTCCTGACTTTC. Translation gives CASSARGLAGSGVLTF.

This clonotype was counted at least ten times. The V gene is TRBV6-2 or TRBV6-3, the J gene TRBJ2-4; 13 bases agree with TRBD2. The CDR3 length is 17 residues. The germline gives CDR1 MNHEY, CDR2 SVGEGT. The trim removed 0 bases at V and 5 bases at J, leaving 4 bases unmatched. The DNA of the CDR3 is TGTGCCAGCAGTTACTCGAACGGACTAGCGGGGGAAAACATTCAGTACTTC. Translated: CASSYSNGLAGENIQYF.

At least ten counts were recorded for this clonotype. V and J are TRBV5-1 and TRBJ2-7, with TRBD1 matching 11 bases. V lost 7 bases to trimming and J lost 3 bases; unmatched junction nucleotides: 9. The CDR3 consists of 15 residues. Germline values: CDR1 SGHRS, CDR2 YFSETQ. In nucleotides, the CDR3 is TGCGCCAGCGGAGAGGAGGGACAGGGGGTCTACGAGCAGTACTTC. Its protein product is CASGEEGQGVYEQYF.

This clonotype turned up a few times. The chain joins TRBV6-1 to TRBJ1-6; 9 bases align to TRBD1. The trim removed 7 bases at V and 6 bases at J, leaving 4 bases unmatched. In germline, CDR1 is MNHNS, CDR2 SASEGT. The CDR3 covers 14 residues. The CDR3 DNA sequence: TGTGCCAGCATGGGGACAGGGAGTAATTCACCCCTCCACTTT. This sequence encodes CASMGTGSNSPLHF.

There are many counts of this clonotype. This chain links TRBV7-9 with TRBJ2-7; 7 bases are a match to TRBD1. CDR1 is SEHNR, CDR2 FQNEAQ, per germline (reference sequence). The CDR3 runs to 12 residues. The J segment lost 4 bases and the V segment lost 10 bases, leaving 7 bases of the junction unmatched. CDR3 bases: TGTGCCACCGAGGGGGCTTTGTACGAGCAGTACTTC. This gives the protein CATEGALYEQYF.

This clonotype was detected ten times or more. The CDR3 DNA follows: TGTGCTAGTGGCTCTGGGACGGCGGAGACCCAGTACTTC. Amino acid sequence: CASGSGTAETQYF. The gene calls are TRBV12-5 and TRBJ2-5; D possibly uses TRBD1 or TRBD2 (5 bases each). Germline CDR1 LGHNT, CDR2 FRNRAP. V was trimmed by 6 bases and J by 5 bases, leaving 13 bases between them. The CDR3 has 13 residues. The full variable domain, in which reference TRBV12-5 and TRBJ2-5 provide the parts outside the CDR3, is DARVTQTPRHKVTEMGQEVTMRCQPILGHNTVFWYRQTMMQGLELLAYFRNRAPLDDSGMPKDRFSAEMPDATLATLKIQPSEPRDSAVYFCASGSGTAETQYFGPGTRLLVL.

With respect to this clonotype: This may arise from a read error, as a much more abundant clone is one base away. In DNA, the CDR3 is TGTGCCAGCAGTTCCGGGACAGGGAATGGCCACACCTTC. This sequence encodes CASSSGTGNGHTF. The J gene is TRBJ1-2, the V gene TRBV12-3 or TRBV12-4; 9 bases are shared with TRBD1. This CDR3 region has 13 residues.

At least ten counts were recorded for this clonotype. V and J are TRBV7-2 and TRBJ2-6; D gene unclear. Germline V gene data show CDR1 as SGHTA and CDR2 as FQGNSA. V was trimmed by 4 bases and J by 2 bases, leaving 12 bases between them. The CDR3 spans 16 residues. Here the CDR3 DNA reads TGTGCCAGCAGCTCCCGACTCACCACTGGGGCCAACGTCCTGACTTTC. Encoded protein: CASSSRLTTGANVLTF.

At least ten counts were recorded for this clonotype. The rearrangement uses TRBV9 and TRBJ1-6; D is perhaps TRBD1 (6 bases). From germline, CDR1 is SGDLS and CDR2 YYNGEE. The V gene lost 3 bases and the J gene lost 7 bases, with 14 bases spanning the gap. This CDR3 is built from 15 residues. CDR3 sequence reads: CASSETGFDNSPLHF. The CDR3 nucleotides read TGTGCCAGCAGCGAAACAGGGTTTGACAATTCACCCCTCCACTTT.

The V call is TRBV4-1, the J call TRBJ2-2, with TRBD2 matching 8 bases. Germline CDR1 and CDR2: MGHRA and YSYEKL. The CDR3 has 20 amino acids. Losses at the gene ends were 0 bases for V and 0 bases for J; bases not matched to a gene: 12. CDR3 region: CASSQDRLAGSRTNTGELFF. The CDR3 nucleotides are TGCGCCAGCAGCCAAGATCGGCTAGCGGGTTCCCGAACGAACACCGGGGAGCTGTTTTTT.